The 23 T cell receptor beta chains presented below share a single source sample, sequenced in a study of early T cells in non-severe SARS-CoV-2 infection. MiXCR was run by TCRdb on the 5' RACE reads, yielding one entry per CDR3 protein. The sample lists some 80,000 distinct CDR3 sequences; 5% were seen once. Source: whole blood, taken at baseline. The receptor set was obtained from an adult who was a healthcare worker with PCR-confirmed SARS-CoV-2 infection or an uninfected control (not recorded which).

The gene calls are TRBV23-1 and TRBJ2-4; perhaps TRBD2 as D (5 bases). TRBV23-1 is assigned to the ORF class and has an uncertain function. The CDR3 loop spans 14 amino acids. V lost 7 bases and J 1 base, leaving 11 bases between the germline ends. CDR3 amino acids: CASTFREAKNIQYF. The CDR3 bases are TGCGCCAGCACCTTTAGGGAGGCCAAAAACATTCAGTACTTC.

This clonotype has at least ten counts. The CDR3 coding sequence is TGTGCCAGCAGTTACGGCCAGGGTAGTACCTACGAGCAGTACTTC. As protein: CASSYGQGSTYEQYF. The rearrangement uses TRBV6-5 and TRBJ2-7; a weak D match, TRBD1 (5 bases). The CDR3 extends over 15 amino acids. Germline values: CDR1 MNHEY, CDR2 SVGAGI. Trimming left V 2 bases short and J 2 bases short, with 13 bases between.

This clonotype was seen repeatedly, ten times or more. The CDR3 sequence: CASSLSSGSKDEQFF. The CDR3 nucleotides read TGTGCCAGCAGTCTTTCCAGCGGGAGTAAGGATGAGCAGTTCTTC. The chain joins TRBV6-6 to TRBJ2-1, with TRBD2 matching over 8 bases. Germline V gene sequence: CDR1 MNHNY, CDR2 SVGAGI (reference sequence). This CDR3 has 15 amino acids. J was trimmed by 8 bases and V by 5 bases; bases with no gene match: 11.

A few counts support this clonotype. At one end, the junction sequence differs from germline, possibly due to a read error. The chain employs TRBV27 and TRBJ2-7; no firm D call. Germline-derived CDR1 and CDR2 are MNHEY and SMNVEV (reference sequence). The CDR3 contains 14 residues. This CDR3 is CASSLSPFSYEQYF. The CDR3 DNA reads TGTGCCAGCAGTTTATCTCCATTCTCCTATGAGCAGTACTTC.

At least ten counts were recorded for this clonotype. This sequence joins TRBV7-9 and TRBJ1-2; 8 bases are a match to TRBD1. The CDR3 has 13 residues. In germline, CDR1 is SEHNR, CDR2 FQNEAQ (reference sequence). V shed 7 bases and J 8 bases; nucleotides not matched to a gene: 9. Here the CDR3 DNA reads TGTGCCAGCATGGACCAGGGGGCTCAAGGCTACACCTTC. It translates to CASMDQGAQGYTF.

The chain links TRBV7-9 to TRBJ1-1, with D possibly TRBD1 on 6 matching bases. CDR3 length: 16 amino acids. In germline, CDR1 is SEHNR, CDR2 FQNEAQ (reference sequence). V was trimmed by 1 base and J by 3 bases, leaving 15 bases between them. The CDR3 nucleotides read TGTGCCAGCAGCTTAGGAGGGGGACGGGCGGACACTGAAGCTTTCTTT. It codes for CASSLGGGRADTEAFF.

This clonotype was counted a few times. V and J are TRBV29-1 and TRBJ2-2; D might be TRBD2 (5 bases). Per germline, CDR1 SQVTM and CDR2 ANQGSEA. The ends were cut back, 4 bases at V and 5 bases at J, with 11 bases in the middle. The CDR3 contains 13 residues. The CDR3 is CSVGGIETGELFF. For the CDR3, the DNA is TGCAGCGTTGGAGGGATCGAGACCGGGGAGCTGTTTTTT.

Ten or more counts support this clonotype. V and J are TRBV7-6 and TRBJ1-4, with D maybe TRBD1 (5 bases). Germline V gene lookup returns CDR1 SGHVS and CDR2 FNYEAQ. V was clipped by 1 base and J by 6 bases, with 15 bases between them. CDR3 length equals 16 residues. This CDR3 reads CASSLGLGVRDEKLFF. DNA of the CDR3: TGTGCCAGCAGCTTAGGTTTGGGAGTCAGGGATGAAAAACTGTTTTTT.

Many counts were recorded for this clonotype. The V call is TRBV7-8, the J call TRBJ2-6; 8 bases are a match to TRBD1. Per the germline V gene, CDR1 is SGHVS and CDR2 is FQNEAQ. The CDR3 totals 18 residues. V shed 7 bases and J 4 bases; nucleotides not matched to a gene: 15. The CDR3 is CASIPPRDRIYGANVLTF. CDR3 bases: TGTGCCAGCATCCCCCCCCGGGACAGGATCTACGGGGCCAACGTCCTGACTTTC.

This clonotype was detected many times. This chain uses TRBV14 with TRBJ1-1; 8 nucleotides align to TRBD1. Germline CDR1 SGHDN, CDR2 FVKESK. Losses at the gene ends were 0 bases for V and 1 base for J; bases not matched to a gene: 7. The CDR3 totals 17 residues. CDR3 in amino acids: CASSQDLGQGANTEAFF. The CDR3 nucleotides are TGTGCCAGCAGCCAAGATCTAGGGCAGGGGGCGAACACTGAAGCTTTCTTT.

This clonotype has a count of ten or more. V and J are TRBV6-5 and TRBJ2-6; 8 bases are shared with TRBD1. V was pared by 2 bases and J by 2 bases, with 2 bases of the junction left unmatched. This CDR3 has 16 amino acids. CDR1 is MNHEY and CDR2 is SVGAGI in the germline V gene. The CDR3 DNA follows: TGTGCCAGCAGTTACCAGGGGGCGCCTGGGGCCAACGTCCTGACTTTC. Translating it yields CASSYQGAPGANVLTF.

This clonotype was observed a few times. V and J are TRBV7-9 and TRBJ1-1; D is unresolved. The CDR3 totals 13 residues. Trimming removed 5 bases at V and 8 bases at J, with 15 bases between. Germline CDR1 is SEHNR and CDR2 is FQNEAQ (reference sequence). The CDR3 reads CASSPPNYSEAFF. CDR3 DNA: TGTGCCAGCAGCCCCCCTAACTATTCCGAAGCTTTCTTT.

This clonotype was seen a few times. The V and J genes are TRBV6-5 and TRBJ2-1; D might be TRBD1 (5 bases). The germline CDR1 and CDR2 sequences are MNHEY and SVGAGI. The CDR3 has 15 residues. The V and J ends lost 2 bases and 2 bases respectively, with 10 bases between them. The CDR3 is CASSYTQAAYNEQFF. CDR3 DNA: TGTGCCAGCAGTTACACACAGGCGGCCTACAATGAGCAGTTCTTC.

This clonotype has a count of ten or more. This chain uses TRBV5-6 with TRBJ1-5, with D unclear. The CDR3 runs 17 residues. Between the trimmed V and J ends, which lost 7 bases and 0 bases, there was a span of 20 bases. In germline, CDR1 is SGHDT, CDR2 YYEEEE. CDR3 coding DNA: TGTGCCAGCGCTCCGGGCTACCGACTGTATAGCAATCAGCCCCAGCATTTT. It codes for CASAPGYRLYSNQPQHF.

This clonotype was counted between two and nine times. The chain couples TRBV6-7 to TRBJ1-5; D is unclear. TRBV6-7 is identified as an open reading frame with a role that is uncertain. V lost 6 bases to trimming and J lost 0 bases, with 15 bases between them. The CDR3 consists of 16 residues. The CDR3 DNA is TGTGCCAGCAGCCCAAACCTGGTTAATAGCAATCAGCCCCAGCATTTT. Residues: CASSPNLVNSNQPQHF.

This clonotype was counted many times. The genes are TRBV7-6 and TRBJ2-2; no firm D call. Germline V gives CDR1 SGHVS, CDR2 FNYEAQ. The V end was cut by 6 bases, the J end by 7 bases, with 6 bases between. The CDR3 loop spans 11 amino acids. The CDR3 here is CASSKNGELFF. The DNA of the CDR3 is TGTGCCAGCAGTAAGAACGGGGAGCTGTTTTTT.

There are a few counts of this clonotype. This chain uses TRBV7-6 with TRBJ2-7, with a possible D match to TRBD2 (5 bases). Trimming left V 2 bases short and J 2 bases short, with 16 bases between. CDR3 length: 16 residues. Germline-derived CDR1 and CDR2 are SGHVS and FNYEAQ. DNA for the CDR3: TGTGCCAGCAGCTTATACCCGGGGAAATTAGCCTACGAGCAGTACTTC. It is translated as CASSLYPGKLAYEQYF.

The chain links TRBV20-1 to TRBJ2-6; the match to TRBD1 covers 8 bases. Trimming at V came to 1 base and at J to 1 base, leaving 9 bases not matched to a gene. The CDR3 extends over 18 amino acids. Germline V gene data show CDR1 as DFQATT and CDR2 as SNEGSKA (reference sequence). The CDR3 nucleotides are TGCAGTGCTAGAGTCTGGCAGGGGGCTGGATCTGGGGCCAACGTCCTGACTTTC. Encoded protein: CSARVWQGAGSGANVLTF.

In DNA, the CDR3 is TGTGCCAGCATCAAGGGGGGGTACACTGAAGCTTTCTTT. Translation gives CASIKGGYTEAFF. This sequence joins TRBV6-2 or TRBV6-3 and TRBJ1-1; perhaps TRBD1 as D (6 bases). CDR1 is MNHEY and CDR2 is SVGEGT in the germline V gene. Trimming left V 7 bases short and J 3 bases short, with 12 bases between. The CDR3 totals 13 residues.

In its sample, this clonotype was seen many times. V is TRBV19 and J is TRBJ2-7; 8 nucleotides line up with TRBD1. The CDR3 sequence is 14 residues long. After removal of 5 bases from V and 7 bases from J, the junction contained 10 bases not matched to a gene. Germline values: CDR1 LNHDA, CDR2 SQIVND (reference sequence). CDR3 DNA: TGTGCCAGTAGTCCTGGACAGGGCAGAGGAGAGCAGTACTTC. It yields the protein CASSPGQGRGEQYF.

The chain is built from TRBV12-3 or TRBV12-4 and TRBJ2-6; the D gene is possibly TRBD2 (6 bases). CDR3 size: 13 residues. V lost 2 bases and J lost 8, with 7 bases in between. The CDR3, as DNA: TGTGCCAGCAGTTTACGGGGGACCAACGTCCTGACTTTC. It specifies CASSLRGTNVLTF.

The gene calls are TRBV7-6 and TRBJ2-1; no reliable D call. Deletions cut 2 bases from V and 7 bases from J, with 3 bases between. The CDR3 runs to 11 residues. Germline V gives CDR1 SGHVS, CDR2 FNYEAQ. DNA of the CDR3: TGTGCCAGCAGCTTAAAAAATGAGCAGTTCTTC. Its protein is CASSLKNEQFF.

This rearrangement joins TRBV28 to TRBJ2-6; D is unclear. The V gene lost 6 bases and the J gene lost 0 bases, with 18 bases spanning the gap. Germline V gives CDR1 MDHEN, CDR2 SYDVKM. This CDR3 is built from 18 residues. As DNA, the CDR3 is TGTGCCAGCAGGCCCCTGGGGTATACGCCCTCTGGGGCCAACGTCCTGACTTTC. This encodes CASRPLGYTPSGANVLTF.